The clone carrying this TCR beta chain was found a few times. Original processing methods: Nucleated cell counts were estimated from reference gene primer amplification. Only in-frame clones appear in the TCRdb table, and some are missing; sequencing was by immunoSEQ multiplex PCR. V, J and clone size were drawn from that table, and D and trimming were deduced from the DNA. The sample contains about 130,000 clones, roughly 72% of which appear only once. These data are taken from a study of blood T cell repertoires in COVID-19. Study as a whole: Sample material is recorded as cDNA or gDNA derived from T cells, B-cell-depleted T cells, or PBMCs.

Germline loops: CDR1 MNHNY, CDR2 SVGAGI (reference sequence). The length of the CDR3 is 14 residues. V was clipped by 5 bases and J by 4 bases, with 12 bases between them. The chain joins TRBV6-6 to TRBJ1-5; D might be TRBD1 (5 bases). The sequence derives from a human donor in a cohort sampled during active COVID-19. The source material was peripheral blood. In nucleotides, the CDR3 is TGTGCCAGCAGTCTCGGACACGGAAATCAGCCCCAGCATTTT. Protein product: CASSLGHGNQPQHF.